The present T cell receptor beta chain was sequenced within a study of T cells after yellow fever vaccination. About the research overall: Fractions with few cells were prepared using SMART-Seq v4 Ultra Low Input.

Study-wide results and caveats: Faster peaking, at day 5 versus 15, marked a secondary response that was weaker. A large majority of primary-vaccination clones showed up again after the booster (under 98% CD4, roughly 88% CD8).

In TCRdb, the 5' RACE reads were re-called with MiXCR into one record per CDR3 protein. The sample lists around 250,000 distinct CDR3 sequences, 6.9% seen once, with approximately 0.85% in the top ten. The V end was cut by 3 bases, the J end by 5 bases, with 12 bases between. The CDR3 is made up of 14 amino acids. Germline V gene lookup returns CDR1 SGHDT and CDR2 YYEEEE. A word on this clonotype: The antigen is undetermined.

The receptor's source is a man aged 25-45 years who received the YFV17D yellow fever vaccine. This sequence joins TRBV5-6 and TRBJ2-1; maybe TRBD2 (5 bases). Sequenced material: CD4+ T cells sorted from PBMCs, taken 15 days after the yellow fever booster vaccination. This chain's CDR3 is CASSSGIRDNEQFF. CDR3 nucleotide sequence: TGTGCCAGCAGCTCCGGGATTAGGGACAATGAGCAGTTCTTC.